The 5 T cell receptor beta chains in this list originate from one sample, sequenced in a study of T cell responses to AZD1222 COVID-19 vaccine. Sequencing used immunoSEQ multiplex PCR; TCRdb keeps in-frame clones, though not all of them. The sample holds 45,000 to 65,000 clones; roughly 87% are singletons and the top ten take approximately 2.6%. The source was peripheral blood, collected 28 days after the second AZD1222 dose. The receptor set was obtained from an adult who received the AZD1222 COVID-19 vaccine.

V and J are TRBV28 and TRBJ2-7, with 7 positions matching TRBD2. The trim removed 3 bases at V and 4 bases at J, leaving 0 bases unmatched. CDR1 MDHEN and CDR2 SYDVKM come from the germline V gene. The CDR3 has 12 residues. CDR3: CASSLGGYEQYF. For the CDR3, the DNA is TGTGCCAGCAGTTTGGGGGGGTACGAGCAGTACTTC.

The rearrangement joins TRBV19 to TRBJ1-5; tentative D call: TRBD1 (5 bases). Germline lookup yields CDR1 LNHDA and CDR2 SQIVND (reference sequence). The CDR3 has 11 amino acids. CDR3 in DNA: TGTGCGGGGGGTAGCAATCAGCCCCAGCATTTT. Protein product: CAGGSNQPQHF.

This chain's CDR3 is CASSFGPANTGELFF. The DNA for the CDR3 is TGTGCCAGCAGCTTCGGTCCCGCGAACACCGGGGAGCTGTTTTTT. V is TRBV7-3 and J is TRBJ2-2; D is undetermined. The CDR3 is made up of 15 amino acids. Per germline, CDR1 SGHTA and CDR2 FQGTGA. V was shortened by 3 bases and J by 0 bases, with 8 bases between the two germline ends.

The gene calls are TRBV3-1 (or the pseudogene TRBV3-2) and TRBJ2-5; D is perhaps TRBD2 (7 bases). The CDR3 is 14 residues long. V gave up 4 bases and J gave up 5 bases, with 14 bases separating them. Germline-derived CDR1 and CDR2 are LGHDT and YNNKEL (reference sequence). The CDR3 DNA is TGTGCCAGCAGCCTACGGGGGGCGGGGGAGACCCAGTACTTC. It translates to CASSLRGAGETQYF.

V and J are TRBV5-6 and TRBJ2-1, with D unclear. From germline, CDR1 is SGHDT and CDR2 YYEEEE. The V and J ends lost 2 bases and 5 bases respectively, with 11 bases between them. This CDR3 region has 14 residues. CDR3 DNA sequence: TGTGCCAGCAGCTTAGATGACCGAGACAATGAGCAGTTCTTC. It translates to CASSLDDRDNEQFF.